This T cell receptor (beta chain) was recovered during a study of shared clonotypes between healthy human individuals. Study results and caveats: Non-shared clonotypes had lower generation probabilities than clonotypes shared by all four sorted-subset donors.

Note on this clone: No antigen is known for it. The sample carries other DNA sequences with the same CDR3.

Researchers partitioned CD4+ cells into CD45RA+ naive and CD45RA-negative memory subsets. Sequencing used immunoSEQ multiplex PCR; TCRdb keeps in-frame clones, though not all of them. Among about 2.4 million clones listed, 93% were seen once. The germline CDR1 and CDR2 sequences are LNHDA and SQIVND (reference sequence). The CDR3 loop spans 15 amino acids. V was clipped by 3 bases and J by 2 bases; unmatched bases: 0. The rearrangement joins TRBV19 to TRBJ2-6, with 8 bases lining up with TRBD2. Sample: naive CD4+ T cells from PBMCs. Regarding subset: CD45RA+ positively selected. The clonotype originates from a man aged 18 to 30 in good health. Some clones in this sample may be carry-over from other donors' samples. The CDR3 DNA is TGTGCCAGTAGTATTAGCGGGGCTGGGGCCAACGTCCTGACTTTC. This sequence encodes CASSISGAGANVLTF.